A single sample gave rise to the 10 T cell receptor beta chains below, sequenced in a study of blood T cell repertoires in COVID-19. The data were produced by immunoSEQ multiplex PCR, yet TCRdb's version contains in-frame clones alone and is incomplete. This sample has 150,000 to 200,000 clones; roughly nine tenths occur once, and the top ten carry about 7%. What was sequenced was peripheral blood. The receptors originated from a man aged 35 to 55 with acute or convalescent COVID-19.

The V call is TRBV14, the J call TRBJ1-1; 7 nucleotides line up with TRBD1. The CDR3 is 14 amino acids. V shed 3 bases, J shed 1 base, and the junction held 2 bases outside the gene matches. CDR1 is SGHDN, CDR2 FVKESK, per germline. For the CDR3, the DNA is TGTGCCAGCAGCCACAGACAGGGGAACACTGAAGCTTTCTTT. This gives the protein CASSHRQGNTEAFF.

The J gene is TRBJ1-3, the V gene TRBV10-1, with D possibly matching TRBD1 (5 bases). Trimming took off 3 bases at V and 2 bases at J, with 8 bases between the two ends. Germline assignment: CDR1 WNHNN and CDR2 SYGVQD (reference sequence). CDR3 length: 14 amino acids. CDR3 region: CASSESGAGNTIYF. The CDR3 bases are TGCGCCAGCAGTGAATCGGGGGCTGGAAACACCATATATTTT.

The V gene is TRBV5-1, the J gene TRBJ2-1, with TRBD1 identical over 7 bases. Germline V gene lookup returns CDR1 SGHRS and CDR2 YFSETQ. CDR3 length: 14 residues. The J segment lost 9 bases and the V segment lost 0 bases, leaving 6 bases of the junction unmatched. The CDR3 protein is CASSLGPSGGEQFF. In DNA, the CDR3 is TGCGCCAGCAGCTTGGGACCCTCAGGGGGTGAGCAGTTCTTC. Filled out from reference TRBV5-1 and TRBJ2-1, the complete variable domain reads KAGVTQTPRYLIKTRGQQVTLSCSPISGHRSVSWYQQTPGQGLQFLFEYFSETQRNKGNFPGRFSGRQFSNSRSEMNVSTLELGDSALYLCASSLGPSGGEQFFGPGTRLTVL.

The genes are TRBV5-1 and TRBJ2-3; 7 positions agree with TRBD1. CDR3 length equals 14 residues. Germline V CDR1 and CDR2: SGHRS, YFSETQ. The junction had 9 bases not matched to a gene; V was cut back by 7 bases and J by 4 bases. This CDR3 reads CASYRQGVADTQYF. The DNA of the CDR3 is TGCGCCAGCTACAGACAGGGTGTAGCAGATACGCAGTATTTT.

The rearrangement uses TRBV9 and TRBJ1-1; no definite D call. This CDR3 is built from 10 residues. CDR1 SGDLS and CDR2 YYNGEE come from the germline V gene. Trimming removed 3 bases from V and 10 bases from J, with 7 bases in between. The DNA for the CDR3 is TGTGCCAGCAGCGGTCGGGGAGCTTTCTTT. Protein product: CASSGRGAFF.

J is TRBJ1-1 and V is TRBV5-6; unclear D gene. This CDR3 is 12 amino acids long. The V and J ends lost 4 bases and 4 bases respectively, with 8 bases between them. Germline V gene data show CDR1 as SGHDT and CDR2 as YYEEEE. CDR3 DNA sequence: TGTGCCAGCAGCCTGCTATCCACTGAAGCTTTCTTT. It yields the protein CASSLLSTEAFF.

The gene calls are TRBV4-3 and TRBJ1-1, with a tentative D call TRBD1 (6 bases). The CDR3 spans 16 residues. Germline CDR1 LGHNA, CDR2 YSLEER. The V end lost 2 bases, the J end lost 1 base, and 14 bases lay between the germline ends. The CDR3, as DNA: TGCGCCAGCAGCCAATGGGGCCCGACAGGGAACACTGAAGCTTTCTTT. Its translation: CASSQWGPTGNTEAFF.

In this sample, this clone turned up once. The genes are TRBV6-2 or TRBV6-3 and TRBJ1-3; 10 nucleotides line up with TRBD1. Unmatched junction bases numbered 14, after V lost 6 bases and J lost 3 bases. The CDR3 length is 18 residues. Germline V gene sequence: CDR1 MNHEY, CDR2 SVGEGT. The CDR3 spells CASSPLGTGEDFGNTIYF. Here the CDR3 DNA reads TGTGCCAGCAGCCCTCTGGGGACAGGGGAAGATTTTGGAAACACCATATATTTT.

This chain joins TRBV7-3 and TRBJ2-2; D uncertain. CDR1 and CDR2 from the germline V gene are SGHTA and FQGTGA. V gave up 5 bases and J gave up 4 bases, with 11 bases separating them. The CDR3 covers 14 residues. CDR3: CASSLLSGTGELFF. CDR3 coding DNA: TGTGCCAGCAGCCTCCTCTCGGGCACCGGGGAGCTGTTTTTT.

The chain uses TRBV10-1 and TRBJ2-1, with 12 positions matching TRBD1. This CDR3 comprises 15 residues. Germline V gene lookup returns CDR1 WNHNN and CDR2 SYGVQD (reference sequence). Trimming cost V 2 bases and J 6 bases; bases outside gene matches: 2. The DNA of the CDR3 is TGCGCCAGCAGTGAGCCGGGACAGGGGGCCAATGAGCAGTTCTTC. Encoded protein: CASSEPGQGANEQFF.